These 7 T cell receptor beta chains share one sample of origin, sequenced in a study of T cell responses to AZD1222 COVID-19 vaccine. Data came from immunoSEQ multiplex PCR; TCRdb stores just in-frame clones and leaves some out. The data show some 150,000 clones, with about 86% seen just once and approximately 4.7% held by the top ten. The sequencing used peripheral blood, collected 28 days after the second AZD1222 dose. These receptors were collected from an adult who received the AZD1222 COVID-19 vaccine.

CDR3 DNA: TGTGCCAGCAGCTTACCAGGGCTAGCGGGGGGGCCGAGCTCCTACAATGAGCAGTTCTTC. Translation gives CASSLPGLAGGPSSYNEQFF. J is TRBJ2-1 and V is TRBV7-6; 12 bases fit TRBD2. The CDR3 runs 20 residues. The V and J ends lost 2 bases and 0 bases, in that order; junction bases with no gene match: 11. Germline loops: CDR1 SGHVS, CDR2 FNYEAQ.

The rearrangement joins TRBV28 to TRBJ1-5; the D is unclear. Germline V gene data show CDR1 as MDHEN and CDR2 as SYDVKM. The V gene lost 5 bases and the J gene lost 2 bases, with 13 bases spanning the gap. CDR3 length equals 15 residues. The CDR3 is CASSRDVGGNQPQHF. The CDR3 DNA sequence: TGTGCCAGCAGTCGCGACGTGGGAGGCAATCAGCCCCAGCATTTT.

This clone has only a few counts. CDR3 nucleotides: TGTGCCAGCACCCCTGGACAGGGGTACAATCAGCCCCAGCATTTT. This codes for CASTPGQGYNQPQHF. The chain combines TRBV2 with TRBJ1-5, with 9 bases aligning to TRBD1. Germline CDR1 SNHLY, CDR2 FYNNEI. The ends lost 7 bases at V and 3 bases at J; junction bases unmatched: 7. CDR3 length: 15 residues.

Only one count was recorded for this clone. This chain joins TRBV7-2 and TRBJ2-1, with TRBD2 identical over 8 bases. Germline assignment: CDR1 SGHTA and CDR2 FQGNSA. The CDR3 has 17 amino acids. The J segment lost 8 bases and the V segment lost 5 bases, leaving 17 bases of the junction unmatched. The CDR3 nucleotides are TGTGCCAGCAGCCCCCAAAGGACTAGCCCATCTAGGTATGAGCAGTTCTTC. As protein: CASSPQRTSPSRYEQFF. The whole variable domain, remainder taken from reference TRBV7-2 and TRBJ2-1, is GAGVSQSPSNKVTEKGKDVELRCDPISGHTALYWYRQSLGQGLEFLIYFQGNSAPDKSGLPSDRFSAERTGGSVSTLTIQRTQQEDSAVYLCASSPQRTSPSRYEQFFGPGTRLTVL.

The gene calls are TRBV29-1 and TRBJ1-4; perhaps TRBD1 as D (5 bases). CDR1 and CDR2 (germline): SQVTM, ANQGSEA. The CDR3 is made up of 14 amino acids. Trimming removed 1 base from V and 8 bases from J, with 14 bases in between. In DNA form, the CDR3 reads TGCAGCGTTGAAGCCCGCGGGGGAGGGGAAAAACTGTTTTTT. It is translated as CSVEARGGGEKLFF.

J is TRBJ2-2 and V is TRBV9; a possible D gene is TRBD2 (6 bases). The length of the CDR3 is 14 residues. The germline V gene has CDR1 SGDLS and CDR2 YYNGEE. With 0 bases removed from V and 5 bases from J, the gap between germline ends came to 8 bases. For the CDR3, the DNA is TGTGCCAGCAGCGTAGGGGGAGGAACCGGGGAGCTGTTTTTT. Its protein is CASSVGGGTGELFF. Variable domain in full (rest from reference TRBV9 and TRBJ2-2): DSGVTQTPKHLITATGQRVTLRCSPRSGDLSVYWYQQSLDQGLQFLIQYYNGEERAKGNILERFSAQQFPDLHSELNLSSLELGDSALYFCASSVGGGTGELFFGEGSRLTVL.

With regard to this clone: A much more abundant neighbour one base away suggests this may be a read error. The chain links TRBV28 to TRBJ1-5; D may be TRBD1 (6 bases). From germline, CDR1 is MDHEN and CDR2 SYDVKM. The CDR3 loop spans 15 amino acids. This CDR3 is CASSLTGVSNRPQHF. CDR3 bases: TGTGCCAGCAGCCTGACAGGAGTTAGCAATCGGCCCCAGCATTTT.